This T cell receptor (beta chain) came from a study of regulatory T cells in long-lasting Graves disease. Per the germline V gene, CDR1 is LGHNT and CDR2 is FRNRAP. The V gene lost 3 bases and the J gene lost 5 bases, with 11 bases spanning the gap. The CDR3 spans 13 residues. This clonotype was seen many times. Its target is unknown. The authors built TCR beta libraries using iRepertoire HTBI primers and Arm-PCR of CDR3 regions. Each CDR3 protein is one row after TCRdb ran MiXCR on the multiplex PCR reads. There are 200,000 to 250,000 distinct CDR3 sequences in the sample; around 20% occur only once, and approximately 13% lies in the top ten. General observations from the study: Persistent disease exhibited a predilection for TRBV28, TRBJ1-2 and TRBJ2-5.

The time point is: newly diagnosed GD, antithyroid drugs for less than 3 months. RNA from PBMCs was the source of the TCR library. The sequencing used peripheral blood mononuclear cells (PBMCs), collected at new diagnosis, from a patient treated with antithyroid drugs. This TCR came from a female donor with Graves disease. This chain links TRBV12-5 with TRBJ2-7; D possibly corresponds to TRBD2 (7 bases). CDR3 bases: TGTGCTAGTGGTTTTGGGGGGGCTGACGAGCAGTACTTC. This encodes CASGFGGADEQYF.